Listed below are T cell receptor beta chains from one sample, sequenced in a study of T cell changes during pregnancy in multiple sclerosis. Clones were sequenced by immunoSEQ multiplex PCR, and TCRdb holds only the in-frame ones, with some missing. The sample has tens of thousands of clones, about 90% seen once; the top ten hold 0.7% to 0.95%. This specimen consisted of CD4+ T cells from peripheral blood mononuclear cells, obtained before pregnancy. These receptors all come from a female donor with multiple sclerosis, enrolled in a pregnancy study. CDR3s include the opening cysteine and the closing phenylalanine or tryptophan. A D gene is named only where the DNA matches it firmly. Clone size is shown for a subset of rows, as once, few, many or a class of expanded clone.

cdr3_nt cdr3_aa v_call clone_size j_call d_call
TGTGCCAGCAGCTTCAGGACTAGCGGGGCTGGAGATACGCAGTATTTT CASSFRTSGAGDTQYF TRBV9 . TRBJ2-3 TRBD2
TGTGCCAGTAATAGGCCCACGGACAGGGGGGCAATCAGCACAGATACGCAGTATTTT CASNRPTDRGAISTDTQYF TRBV19 . TRBJ2-3 TRBD1
TGTGCCAGCAGCTTCAGGGTATACGAGCAGTACTTC CASSFRVYEQYF TRBV5-5 . TRBJ2-7 .
TGTGCCAGCTCTCAGGTCGGGACAACCTACAATGAGCAGTTCTTC CASSQVGTTYNEQFF TRBV7-2 . TRBJ2-1 .
TGCGCCAGCAGTCCTAGGGACTCCCCACCGTTGAACACCGGGGAGCTGTTTTTT CASSPRDSPPLNTGELFF TRBV23-1 . TRBJ2-2 .
TGTGCCAGCAGCTTGTACAGGGCTAGTGAAGCTTTCTTT CASSLYRASEAFF TRBV11-1 . TRBJ1-1 .
TGTGCCACCCCCACTAGCGGGGCCCACAATGAGCAGTTCTTC CATPTSGAHNEQFF TRBV2 . TRBJ2-1 TRBD2
TGTGCCAGCAGTTTGTCGGACAGGGGGCGTGAAAAACTGTTTTTT CASSLSDRGREKLFF TRBV27 . TRBJ1-4 TRBD1
TGTGCCAGCAGTAGACAGGGGAACACTGAAGCTTTCTTT CASSRQGNTEAFF TRBV2 few TRBJ1-1 TRBD1
TGTGCCAGCAGCTTGGAGGTTGGGCTCTACGAGCAGTACTTC CASSLEVGLYEQYF TRBV5-8 . TRBJ2-7 .
TGTGCCAGCTCACCTACAGGGCCACCCAAAGAGACCCAGTACTTC CASSPTGPPKETQYF TRBV18 . TRBJ2-5 .
TGTGCCAGTAGTATATCCGGGACAGGGGGCGCACTGGAGACCCAGTACTTC CASSISGTGGALETQYF TRBV19 medium-sized TRBJ2-5 TRBD1
TGTGCCAGCGGGGGGGTCTTCTCCTACGAGCAGTACTTC CASGGVFSYEQYF TRBV2 . TRBJ2-7 TRBD2
TGCAGCGTTGTGAGGAGACAGGGATACTCCTACGAGCAGTACTTC CSVVRRQGYSYEQYF TRBV29-1 . TRBJ2-7 TRBD1
TGTGCCACCAGCAGAGATTCGCTAGGCCTCAATGAGCAGTTCTTC CATSRDSLGLNEQFF TRBV15 . TRBJ2-1 .
TGTGCCAGCAGCCAAGCGGGACAGGGGAGGTACGAGCAGTACTTC CASSQAGQGRYEQYF TRBV14 . TRBJ2-7 TRBD1
TGTGCCAGCAGTTTGACTAGCCCCCAAGAGACCCAGTACTTC CASSLTSPQETQYF TRBV6-5 . TRBJ2-5 TRBD2
TGTGCCAGCACCCCGCAGGCCTCCTATAATTCACCCCTCCACTTT CASTPQASYNSPLHF TRBV6-6 . TRBJ1-6 .
TGTGCCAGCAGCTTAAACAGGGGAAACTACGAGCAGTACTTC CASSLNRGNYEQYF TRBV7-2 . TRBJ2-7 TRBD1
TGTGCCAGCAGCTTCGGGGGTATGAACACTGAAGCTTTCTTT CASSFGGMNTEAFF TRBV7-2 . TRBJ1-1 .
TGTGCCAGCAGGTCGGGGGGTACCTACGAGCAGTACTTC CASRSGGTYEQYF TRBV6-5 . TRBJ2-7 TRBD2
TGTGCCAGTAGTATTATAGGGACTAGCAGTTCCTACGAGCAGTACTTC CASSIIGTSSSYEQYF TRBV19 . TRBJ2-7 TRBD2
TGTGCCAGCAGCTTACGGGACATAGGTTTTCTTTTCAACTATGGCTACACCTTC CASSLRDIGFLFNYGYTF TRBV7-9 once TRBJ1-2 .
TGTGCCAGTAGTATATCGGGGTGGACCGGGGAGCTGTTTTTT CASSISGWTGELFF TRBV19 . TRBJ2-2 .
TGTGCCAGCAGCGTAGGGGCGTCTGGAAACACCATATATTTT CASSVGASGNTIYF TRBV9 . TRBJ1-3 .
TGTGCCAGCGGGGGACCGGGACAGGACTCCTACGAGCAGTACTTC CASGGPGQDSYEQYF TRBV25-1 once TRBJ2-7 TRBD1
TGTGCCATCAGTGACAGGGCCCCACAAGAGACCCAGTACTTC CAISDRAPQETQYF TRBV10-3 . TRBJ2-5 .
TGTGCCACCAGCAGAGCAAGGGGGCGAGGCGATACGCAGTATTTT CATSRARGRGDTQYF TRBV15 . TRBJ2-3 TRBD1
TGTGCCAGCTCACCTTCCGGGGGGGCCTACAATGAGCAGTTCTTC CASSPSGGAYNEQFF TRBV18 . TRBJ2-1 TRBD2
TGTGCCAGCAGCCCGAGTAGGACTAGTGGCACAGATACGCAGTATTTT CASSPSRTSGTDTQYF TRBV7-3 . TRBJ2-3 TRBD2
TGTGCCAGCAGTGGTCACACAGGGGCGGACACTGAAGCTTTCTTT CASSGHTGADTEAFF TRBV6-5 . TRBJ1-1 TRBD1
TGCAGCGTTGAAGAGATGGCGGGGGGCTACCAAGAGACCCAGTACTTC CSVEEMAGGYQETQYF TRBV29-1 . TRBJ2-5 TRBD2
TGTGCCAGCAGCTTGGGACTTGACACTGAAGCTTTCTTT CASSLGLDTEAFF TRBV5-8 . TRBJ1-1 .
TGTGCCAGCAGCCCCGGGTCGTACTACGAGCAGTACTTC CASSPGSYYEQYF TRBV2 few TRBJ2-7 .
TGTGCCAGCAGCTTAGGGGCAGTCAAAGAGACCCAGTACTTC CASSLGAVKETQYF TRBV7-2 . TRBJ2-5 .
TGTGCCAGCAGCTTAGAATTCGTAGGACTAGTGAGAAGCGAGCAGTACTTC CASSLEFVGLVRSEQYF TRBV7-2 . TRBJ2-7 TRBD2
TGCAGCGTTGAACCCGGAACAGGGGCCGGGGAGCTGTTTTTT CSVEPGTGAGELFF TRBV29-1 . TRBJ2-2 TRBD1
TGTGCCAGCAGCGTAGGTTTAGCGGGGGGATACCTCTACAATGAGCAGTTCTTC CASSVGLAGGYLYNEQFF TRBV9 . TRBJ2-1 TRBD2
TGTGCCAGCATCGGGGTCACTGAAGCTTTCTTT CASIGVTEAFF TRBV7-9 . TRBJ1-1 .
TGTGCCAGCAGCCAAATGAGGGGGCATGAGCAGTTCTTC CASSQMRGHEQFF TRBV7-2 . TRBJ2-1 TRBD1
TGTGCTAGCGAAAATCCGGGACTAGCGGGGTCCCTCACAGATACGCAGTATTTT CASENPGLAGSLTDTQYF TRBV12-5 . TRBJ2-3 TRBD2
TGTGCCAGCTCACCAGTACAGGGCGCTGGTTCACCCCTCCACTTT CASSPVQGAGSPLHF TRBV18 few TRBJ1-6 .
TGTGCCAGCGCCCAGGGACAGGCCCAAGAGACCCAGTACTTC CASAQGQAQETQYF TRBV6-5 once TRBJ2-5 TRBD1
TGTGCCAGCAGCTACCCGGGGGGGACCCAGTACTTC CASSYPGGTQYF TRBV7-3 . TRBJ2-5 TRBD2
TGTGCCAGCAGCCTAGACAGGGGCCGGCAGAGGGCTTTCTTT CASSLDRGRQRAFF TRBV14 . TRBJ1-1 TRBD1
TGTGCCAGCAGCCCGGGGACAGATACGCAGTATTTT CASSPGTDTQYF TRBV7-2 . TRBJ2-3 .
TGTGCCAGCAGTTACCGGGACAGGGCGTATGGCTACACCTTC CASSYRDRAYGYTF TRBV7-2 few TRBJ1-2 TRBD1
TGTGCCACCTTAGAACGAGTCGGTTTGGAAGCTTTCTTT CATLERVGLEAFF TRBV6-5 once TRBJ1-1 .
TGTGCCAGCAGCTTAACGGCCCAGTCCACAGATACGCAGTATTTT CASSLTAQSTDTQYF TRBV7-3 . TRBJ2-3 .
TGCGCCAGCAGCGACGAGATAGCGGGGGGGCAAGAGACCCAGTACTTC CASSDEIAGGQETQYF TRBV5-1 . TRBJ2-5 TRBD2
TGTGCCAGCAGTGGTATGGTCGGCCAGGGGGGTTACAATGAGCAGTTCTTC CASSGMVGQGGYNEQFF TRBV25-1 . TRBJ2-1 .
TGTGCCAGCAGTGAAGCCAGGGGCACTGAAGCTTTCTTT CASSEARGTEAFF TRBV6-1 . TRBJ1-1 .
TGTGCCAGCTCACCCGAGCGGGACGAGAACTATGGCTACACCTTC CASSPERDENYGYTF TRBV18 . TRBJ1-2 .
TGTGCTAGTGGTTGGGCGTATGGCTACACCTTC CASGWAYGYTF TRBV12-5 . TRBJ1-2 .
TGTGCCAGCAGCAAGTACGGTAACCAAGAGACCCAGTACTTC CASSKYGNQETQYF TRBV9 once TRBJ2-5 .
TGTGCCAGCAGCTTAAAGACGACTAGCGCTACGCAGTATTTT CASSLKTTSATQYF TRBV7-3 . TRBJ2-3 TRBD2
TGTGCCAGCAGTTACTCCGGGACAAAAATGGGAGCTTTCTTT CASSYSGTKMGAFF TRBV6-5 few TRBJ1-1 .
TGTGCCAGCAGCTCCTTGGGCCAGCAAGAGACCCAGTACTTC CASSSLGQQETQYF TRBV5-6 . TRBJ2-5 .